These T cell receptor beta chains were read from a single sample in a study of molecular identifiers for immune sequencing clone quantification. TCRdb called the PCR reads again in MiXCR, with one record for every CDR3 protein. The sample records just under 65,000 distinct CDR3 sequences, roughly 17% being singletons. The sample taken for sequencing was naive CD8+ T cells from blood, with Jurkat cell RNA spiked in. These receptors all come from a human donor in good health. Some libraries in this study had Jurkat cell RNA spiked in. CDR3s include the opening cysteine and the closing phenylalanine or tryptophan. The D gene is left open where the match is weak. Not all rows give a size; the values are once, few, many and, for expanded clones, a class.

many	.	TRBV13	TRBJ2-6	TGTGCCAGCAGCTTAGGACAGGGAAGCTCTGGGGCCAACGTCCTGACTTTC	CASSLGQGSSGANVLTF
few	TRBD1	TRBV30	TRBJ2-1	TGTGCCTGGAGTCCGAGACAGGGGGTCCACAATGAGCAGTTCTTC	CAWSPRQGVHNEQFF
few	TRBD1	TRBV7-8	TRBJ2-7	TGTGCCAGCAGCCCACCGGGACAGGGGTCCTACGAGCAGTACTTC	CASSPPGQGSYEQYF
many	.	TRBV19	TRBJ2-5	TGTGCCAGTAGTATAGGGACGGGCTCGGAGACCCAGTACTTC	CASSIGTGSETQYF
.	.	TRBV13	TRBJ2-3	TGTGCCAGCAACCCCACTAGCACAGATACGCAGTATTTT	CASNPTSTDTQYF
many	TRBD2	TRBV29-1	TRBJ2-7	TGCAGCGTTGAACTAGCGGGATATGAGGACGAGCAGTACTTC	CSVELAGYEDEQYF
many	.	TRBV7-8	TRBJ1-3	TGTGCCAGCAGCTTATATCTGGTCTACTCTGGAAACACCATATATTTT	CASSLYLVYSGNTIYF
many	TRBD2	TRBV5-6	TRBJ2-3	TGTGCCAGCAGCTTGAGCGGGAAAACAGATACGCAGTATTTT	CASSLSGKTDTQYF
many	.	TRBV12-3/TRBV12-4	TRBJ2-7	TGTGCCAGCAGCACAGGGTTTCTGGGTTCCTACGAGCAGTACTTC	CASSTGFLGSYEQYF
many	.	TRBV23-1	TRBJ2-4	TGCGCCAGCAGTTCTCTCGTATCAATTTTAGCCAAAAACATTCAGTACTTC	CASSSLVSILAKNIQYF
.	.	TRBV5-1	TRBJ2-7	TGCGCCAGCAGCTTTCGGGGACCCTCCTACGAGCAGTACTTC	CASSFRGPSYEQYF
many	.	TRBV20-1	TRBJ2-7	TGCAGTGCTTTATGGGGGAAGTTTTCCTACGAGCAGTACTTC	CSALWGKFSYEQYF
many	.	TRBV3-1	TRBJ1-4	TGTGCCAGCCAATCGGGGGCAGCTAATGAAAAACTGTTTTTT	CASQSGAANEKLFF
many	.	TRBV29-1	TRBJ1-1	TGCAGCGTCGTTGGGGTCGGGGTGAACACTGAAGCTTTCTTT	CSVVGVGVNTEAFF
many	.	TRBV19	TRBJ2-7	TGTGCCAGTAGTACCCGCCTGACCCGGGGGCCTCTCGAGCAGTACTTC	CASSTRLTRGPLEQYF
.	.	TRBV11-2	TRBJ2-7	TGTGCCAGCAGCTCCTGGGACTTCTACGAGCAGTACTTC	CASSSWDFYEQYF
many	.	TRBV7-2	TRBJ2-5	TGTGCCAGCAGCTCTAGTGCCGGAGAGACCCAGTACTTC	CASSSSAGETQYF
few	TRBD2	TRBV29-1	TRBJ2-1	TGCAGCGTTGATGGGCTGGCCGGGACTAACCTCGATGAGCAGTTCTTC	CSVDGLAGTNLDEQFF
many	TRBD2	TRBV13	TRBJ2-2	TGTGCCAGCAGCCCGGGAGGCCCGCTAGGGGAGCTGTTTTTT	CASSPGGPLGELFF
many	.	TRBV3-1	TRBJ1-5	TGTGCCAGCAGCCAAATGGGACCGGAGGGGGATCAGCCCCAGCATTTT	CASSQMGPEGDQPQHF
few	TRBD1	TRBV12-3/TRBV12-4	TRBJ2-7	TGTGCCAGCAGCCAACAGACAGGGGGCACTAGCGACTACGAGCAGTACTTC	CASSQQTGGTSDYEQYF
many	.	TRBV14	TRBJ2-7	TGTGCCAGCAGCCAAGATTTCCAGGGAGTCTACGAGCAGTACTTC	CASSQDFQGVYEQYF
many	TRBD1	TRBV28	TRBJ2-2	TGTGCCAGCAGGTCACCGGGACAGGGGTTCGACACCGGGGAGCTGTTTTTT	CASRSPGQGFDTGELFF
many	.	TRBV12-3/TRBV12-4	TRBJ2-3	TGTGCCAGTGGGGTGCGGGAAACGGGCACAGATACGCAGTATTTT	CASGVRETGTDTQYF
.	TRBD2	TRBV20-1	TRBJ2-3	TGCAGTGCTAGAGACATAACTAGCGGGAGCGGTTCGGGGTACGCAGATACGCAGTATTTT	CSARDITSGSGSGYADTQYF
many	TRBD1	TRBV4-3	TRBJ2-1	TGCGCCAGCAGCCAAGTTGACAGGGCCGAGGACGGTGAGCAGTTCTTC	CASSQVDRAEDGEQFF
.	.	TRBV15	TRBJ1-5	TGTGCCACCAGCATCGAGGTGGGCAATCAGCCCCAGCATTTT	CATSIEVGNQPQHF
many	.	TRBV20-1	TRBJ2-4	TGCAGTGCTAGCCCTACGGCTTACGTAGCCAAAAACATTCAGTACTTC	CSASPTAYVAKNIQYF
many	.	TRBV30	TRBJ2-7	TGTGCCTGGAGTGTACATACAGCCTACGAGCAGTACTTC	CAWSVHTAYEQYF
.	.	TRBV20-1	TRBJ1-3	TGCAGTGCCCAAGGGGGACCTGGAAACACCATATATTTT	CSAQGGPGNTIYF
many	TRBD1	TRBV7-6	TRBJ2-1	TGTGCCAGCAGCCCCGGGACAGGGGCCTACAATGAGCAGTTCTTC	CASSPGTGAYNEQFF
many	TRBD2	TRBV28	TRBJ2-7	TGTGCCAGCAGTTTAGCGGGAGGGGCCAACGAGCAGTACTTC	CASSLAGGANEQYF
many	TRBD1	TRBV6-1	TRBJ1-3	TGTGCCAGCAGTGAAGCGCTTCCCAGACAGGGGGCCACTGGAAACACCATATATTTT	CASSEALPRQGATGNTIYF
many	TRBD2	TRBV20-1	TRBJ2-7	TGCAGTGCTAGAGACGGGACTAGCGGGACCCCCGAGCAGTACTTC	CSARDGTSGTPEQYF
.	TRBD2	TRBV12-5	TRBJ2-3	TGTGCTAGTGGTTTGGTACCCTTAGCGGGAGTCGGAACAGATACGCAGTATTTT	CASGLVPLAGVGTDTQYF
.	TRBD2	TRBV24-1	TRBJ2-2	TGTGCCACCAGTGACCCCGCGGGAGGAACCGGGGAGCTGTTTTTT	CATSDPAGGTGELFF
many	.	TRBV7-3	TRBJ2-6	TGTGCCAGCAGCTTACTAGCGTATGTCGGGGCCAACGTCCTGACTTTC	CASSLLAYVGANVLTF
.	.	TRBV28	TRBJ2-1	TGTGCCAGCAACCCCGACAGACCTTACAATGAGCAGTTCTTC	CASNPDRPYNEQFF
.	.	TRBV7-9	TRBJ1-2	TGTGCCAGCAGCTTGGATTCCGGCTACACCTTC	CASSLDSGYTF
.	.	TRBV11-2	TRBJ2-7	TGTGCCAGCAGCTTTCATCAGGGGAACTCCTACGAGCAGTACTTC	CASSFHQGNSYEQYF
many	TRBD1	TRBV14	TRBJ1-1	TGTGCCAGCAGCCCCAGGGGGCGCGGGAACACTGAAGCTTTCTTT	CASSPRGRGNTEAFF
few	TRBD2	TRBV7-6	TRBJ2-7	TGTGCCAGCAGCCCCTATGAGCTAGCGGGAGACGAGCGGTACTTC	CASSPYELAGDERYF
.	.	TRBV27	TRBJ2-1	TGTGCCAGCAGTCCACTAGAGTCCTACAATGGGCAGTTCTTC	CASSPLESYNGQFF
many	.	TRBV3-1	TRBJ2-7	TGTGCCAGCAGCCTAGAGGTGTCGACCTACGAGCAGTACTTC	CASSLEVSTYEQYF
many	.	TRBV4-1	TRBJ2-1	TGCGCCAGCAGCCAAGCGGGCGGTTTTAATGAGCAGTTCTTC	CASSQAGGFNEQFF
.	TRBD2	TRBV19	TRBJ2-2	TGTGCCAGTAGTCCCCGAGAACTAGCGGGAGTGGGGACCGGGGAGCTGTTTTTT	CASSPRELAGVGTGELFF
medium-sized	TRBD2	TRBV29-1	TRBJ2-3	TGCAGCGTTGAAGACCCGCTTTCTAGCGGGAGGGCGGCAGATACGCAGTATTTT	CSVEDPLSSGRAADTQYF
many	.	TRBV28	TRBJ2-5	TGTGCCAGCAGTTTATGGGACCAAGAGACCCAGTACTTC	CASSLWDQETQYF
.	TRBD1	TRBV19	TRBJ1-1	TGTGCCAGTAGTGCGACAGGGTTCGTGGCTTTCTTT	CASSATGFVAFF